These T cell receptor beta chains were read from a single sample in a study of T cell responses to AZD1222 COVID-19 vaccine. The method was immunoSEQ multiplex PCR; TCRdb's version includes in-frame clones alone and lacks a portion of them. The sample shows about 110,000 clones, around 90% of them seen only once. This specimen was peripheral blood, taken on day 0 of AZD1222 vaccination. The receptors here all came from an adult in good health. CDR3s include the opening cysteine and the closing phenylalanine or tryptophan. Each record gives: CDR3 DNA, CDR3 protein, clone size, D gene, J gene, V gene. A D gene is named only where the DNA matches it firmly. Not every row has a clone size; where given, it reads once, few, many or a size class.

cdr3_nt: TGTGCCTGGAGGGTGGCCGTAGGAACATATAGCAATCAGCCCCAGCATTTT; cdr3_aa: CAWRVAVGTYSNQPQHF; clone_size: -; d_call: -; j_call: TRBJ1-5; v_call: TRBV30
cdr3_nt: TGTGCCAGCAGCTTCGACAGGGGTAGCACAGATACGCAGTATTTT; cdr3_aa: CASSFDRGSTDTQYF; clone_size: -; d_call: TRBD1; j_call: TRBJ2-3; v_call: TRBV11-3
cdr3_nt: TGTGCCAGCAGCCCCGGGGGGGCTAGCGGGAGTTTAGGAGAGACCCAGTACTTC; cdr3_aa: CASSPGGASGSLGETQYF; clone_size: -; d_call: TRBD2; j_call: TRBJ2-5; v_call: TRBV5-8
cdr3_nt: TGCGCCAGCAGCCAAAGGGGGCTCACCGGGGAGCTGTTTTTT; cdr3_aa: CASSQRGLTGELFF; clone_size: -; d_call: TRBD1; j_call: TRBJ2-2; v_call: TRBV4-1
cdr3_nt: TGCGCCAGCAGCTTGGATGGGGGCTACGAGCAGTACTTC; cdr3_aa: CASSLDGGYEQYF; clone_size: -; d_call: -; j_call: TRBJ2-7; v_call: TRBV5-1
cdr3_nt: TGTGCCAGCAGCCCGGGAGGGAACACTGAAGCTTTCTTT; cdr3_aa: CASSPGGNTEAFF; clone_size: -; d_call: -; j_call: TRBJ1-1; v_call: TRBV7-8
cdr3_nt: TGTGCCAGCAGCCGAAGGGCAGCGAACACTGAAGCTTTCTTT; cdr3_aa: CASSRRAANTEAFF; clone_size: -; d_call: -; j_call: TRBJ1-1; v_call: TRBV6-5
cdr3_nt: TGTGCCAGCAGGACCCCGACGGCGACCACTGAAGCTTTCTTT; cdr3_aa: CASRTPTATTEAFF; clone_size: -; d_call: -; j_call: TRBJ1-1; v_call: TRBV5-4
cdr3_nt: TGTGCCAGCAGCCTTGGACAGGGCACTGAAGCTTTCTTT; cdr3_aa: CASSLGQGTEAFF; clone_size: few; d_call: TRBD1; j_call: TRBJ1-1; v_call: TRBV12-3/TRBV12-4
cdr3_nt: TGTGCCAGCAGTGAGGGACTGGTTCCGAACACTGAAGCTTTCTTT; cdr3_aa: CASSEGLVPNTEAFF; clone_size: -; d_call: -; j_call: TRBJ1-1; v_call: TRBV6-1
cdr3_nt: TGTGCCAGCAGCCGAGAATCGGGATTGAACACTGAAGCTTTCTTT; cdr3_aa: CASSRESGLNTEAFF; clone_size: few; d_call: -; j_call: TRBJ1-1; v_call: TRBV3-1/TRBV3-2
cdr3_nt: TGTGCCAGCAGCCAATTGGGGACGGGCCCGCGCAACGAGCAGTACTTC; cdr3_aa: CASSQLGTGPRNEQYF; clone_size: few; d_call: -; j_call: TRBJ2-7; v_call: TRBV14
cdr3_nt: TGTGCCAGCAGTGAGGGGACTAGCGGGAGATGGTATGAGCAGTTCTTC; cdr3_aa: CASSEGTSGRWYEQFF; clone_size: -; d_call: TRBD2; j_call: TRBJ2-1; v_call: TRBV6-1
cdr3_nt: TGTGCCACCGGGGGCAGAACAGGGGAAATGGCCGGGGAGCTGTTTTTT; cdr3_aa: CATGGRTGEMAGELFF; clone_size: -; d_call: TRBD1; j_call: TRBJ2-2; v_call: TRBV24-1
cdr3_nt: TGCAGCGTTGCCCACGGGGGATCGAGCACAGATACGCAGTATTTT; cdr3_aa: CSVAHGGSSTDTQYF; clone_size: -; d_call: -; j_call: TRBJ2-3; v_call: TRBV29-1
cdr3_nt: TGTGCCAGCAGCTTGCCTTCTGAGAGTTACGAGCAGTACTTC; cdr3_aa: CASSLPSESYEQYF; clone_size: -; d_call: -; j_call: TRBJ2-7; v_call: TRBV5-4
cdr3_nt: TGTGCCAGCGGCCCAGCGGGGCTAGCTAGCAATGAGCAGTTCTTC; cdr3_aa: CASGPAGLASNEQFF; clone_size: -; d_call: TRBD2; j_call: TRBJ2-1; v_call: TRBV27
cdr3_nt: TGTGCCAGCACCCTGAGGAGTGACAGGGTTGGCTACACCTTC; cdr3_aa: CASTLRSDRVGYTF; clone_size: -; d_call: TRBD1; j_call: TRBJ1-2; v_call: TRBV5-5
cdr3_nt: TGCGCCAGCAGCTTGACGGGGATCTATGGCTACACCTTC; cdr3_aa: CASSLTGIYGYTF; clone_size: -; d_call: -; j_call: TRBJ1-2; v_call: TRBV5-1
cdr3_nt: TGTGCCAGCAGCGAAAAGGCTAACACCGGGGAGCTGTTTTTT; cdr3_aa: CASSEKANTGELFF; clone_size: -; d_call: -; j_call: TRBJ2-2; v_call: TRBV7-9
cdr3_nt: TGTGCCAGCAGCTTAGACCGAACCTCTGGAAACACCATATATTTT; cdr3_aa: CASSLDRTSGNTIYF; clone_size: once; d_call: -; j_call: TRBJ1-3; v_call: TRBV7-9
cdr3_nt: TGTGCCAGCAGACAGACAGGGGGTAGCACTGAAGCTTTCTTT; cdr3_aa: CASRQTGGSTEAFF; clone_size: -; d_call: TRBD1; j_call: TRBJ1-1; v_call: TRBV6-5
cdr3_nt: TGTGCCATCAGCCGGGACAGTAAGAATCAGCCCCAGCATTTT; cdr3_aa: CAISRDSKNQPQHF; clone_size: -; d_call: TRBD1; j_call: TRBJ1-5; v_call: TRBV10-3
cdr3_nt: TGTGCCAGCAGCTTAGCAGGGGCCCCCCTCCACTTT; cdr3_aa: CASSLAGAPLHF; clone_size: -; d_call: -; j_call: TRBJ1-6; v_call: TRBV13
cdr3_nt: TGTGCCAGTAGTGTGACAGGGGTGAACACTGAAGCTTTCTTT; cdr3_aa: CASSVTGVNTEAFF; clone_size: -; d_call: TRBD1; j_call: TRBJ1-1; v_call: TRBV19
cdr3_nt: TGTGCCAGCAGTCGGACGGAGCGGCCCCAGCATTTT; cdr3_aa: CASSRTERPQHF; clone_size: once; d_call: -; j_call: TRBJ1-5; v_call: TRBV28
cdr3_nt: TGTGCCAGCAGCCAAAGGGGGGCAGCAGGAGCCCACAATGAGCAGTTCTTC; cdr3_aa: CASSQRGAAGAHNEQFF; clone_size: -; d_call: -; j_call: TRBJ2-1; v_call: TRBV3-1/TRBV3-2
cdr3_nt: TGTGCCAGCAGCCGCGGACCGTCCCTCGGCTACACCTTC; cdr3_aa: CASSRGPSLGYTF; clone_size: -; d_call: -; j_call: TRBJ1-2; v_call: TRBV14
cdr3_nt: TGTGCCAGCAGCCAAGACAGCCCCATGAGAAATCAGCCCCAGCATTTT; cdr3_aa: CASSQDSPMRNQPQHF; clone_size: once; d_call: -; j_call: TRBJ1-5; v_call: TRBV7-9
cdr3_nt: TGCGCCAGCAGTGTAGGCTTCCTTACCGATATCACAGATACGCAGTATTTT; cdr3_aa: CASSVGFLTDITDTQYF; clone_size: -; d_call: -; j_call: TRBJ2-3; v_call: TRBV10-1
cdr3_nt: TGTGCCAGCAGCCACCCGGGACAGGGTGTCGCAGATACGCAGTATTTT; cdr3_aa: CASSHPGQGVADTQYF; clone_size: -; d_call: TRBD1; j_call: TRBJ2-3; v_call: TRBV3-1/TRBV3-2
cdr3_nt: TGCGCCAGCAGTGAGAATAGACAGGGCTTGAGGACCCAGTACTTC; cdr3_aa: CASSENRQGLRTQYF; clone_size: once; d_call: TRBD1; j_call: TRBJ2-5; v_call: TRBV10-1
cdr3_nt: TGTGCCAGCAGTCCCCGGGACACTGAAGCTTTCTTT; cdr3_aa: CASSPRDTEAFF; clone_size: -; d_call: -; j_call: TRBJ1-1; v_call: TRBV6-5
cdr3_nt: TGTGCCAGTAGTATAGATCCCCAGCCCCAGCATTTT; cdr3_aa: CASSIDPQPQHF; clone_size: -; d_call: -; j_call: TRBJ1-5; v_call: TRBV19
cdr3_nt: TGTGCCAGCAGCTCCCTAGACAGTCCCTATAATTCACCCCTCCACTTT; cdr3_aa: CASSSLDSPYNSPLHF; clone_size: -; d_call: -; j_call: TRBJ1-6; v_call: TRBV5-4
cdr3_nt: TGTGCCAGCAGAGGGACTAGCGGGGTTTCCTCCTACGAGCAGTACTTC; cdr3_aa: CASRGTSGVSSYEQYF; clone_size: -; d_call: TRBD2; j_call: TRBJ2-7; v_call: TRBV3-1/TRBV3-2
cdr3_nt: TGTGCCAGCTCACCACCCCAGTTGAACAATGAGCAGTTCTTC; cdr3_aa: CASSPPQLNNEQFF; clone_size: -; d_call: -; j_call: TRBJ2-1; v_call: TRBV18
cdr3_nt: TGTGCCAGCAGCTTCATAACAGGGCCGGAGACCCAGTACTTC; cdr3_aa: CASSFITGPETQYF; clone_size: -; d_call: -; j_call: TRBJ2-5; v_call: TRBV7-9
cdr3_nt: TGTGCCAGCAGTTCCTTCCAACTTCGGGTACAGGGGGAGGACTATGGCTACACCTTC; cdr3_aa: CASSSFQLRVQGEDYGYTF; clone_size: -; d_call: TRBD1; j_call: TRBJ1-2; v_call: TRBV27
cdr3_nt: TGCAGCGTTGTGGAGGGGGCCCGCAATCAGCCCCAGCATTTT; cdr3_aa: CSVVEGARNQPQHF; clone_size: once; d_call: TRBD1; j_call: TRBJ1-5; v_call: TRBV29-1
cdr3_nt: TGTGCCTGGAGCTTGACAGGCTATGGCTACACCTTC; cdr3_aa: CAWSLTGYGYTF; clone_size: -; d_call: -; j_call: TRBJ1-2; v_call: TRBV30
cdr3_nt: TGTGCCAGCTCACCCCGCCAAGGGGCGGGGGGGCCTAATGAGCAGTTCTTC; cdr3_aa: CASSPRQGAGGPNEQFF; clone_size: -; d_call: TRBD2; j_call: TRBJ2-1; v_call: TRBV18